What follows are 26 T cell receptor beta chains derived from one specimen sequenced in a study of shared clonotypes between healthy human individuals. Some clones are missing from TCRdb's copy, which holds only in-frame ones; the method was immunoSEQ multiplex PCR. The profile shows millions of clones, more than 90% of them singletons. What was sequenced was naive CD4+ T cells sorted from blood. Subset here: CD45RA+ positively selected. The receptors derive from a man aged 18-30 years in good health.

On this clone: The sample carries other DNA sequences with the same CDR3. This chain joins TRBV2 and TRBJ2-5, with D uncertain. Germline V gene data show CDR1 as SNHLY and CDR2 as FYNNEI. V shed 6 bases and J shed 5 bases, with 4 bases lying between them. The CDR3 consists of 10 residues. The CDR3 bases are TGTGCCAGCAGCGTTGAGACCCAGTACTTC. It encodes CASSVETQYF.

The chain uses TRBV28 and TRBJ1-6; possibly TRBD1 for D (5 bases). CDR3 size: 13 residues. CDR1 MDHEN and CDR2 SYDVKM come from the germline V gene. V lost 6 bases and J 7 bases, leaving 10 bases between the germline ends. The CDR3 sequence is CASSGAENSPLHF. The CDR3, as DNA: TGTGCCAGCAGCGGGGCCGAGAATTCACCCCTCCACTTT.

The chain uses TRBV19 and TRBJ2-3; the D is unclear. The CDR3 has 11 residues. The germline gives CDR1 LNHDA, CDR2 SQIVND (reference sequence). V dropped 8 bases and J dropped 2 bases, with 5 bases sitting between them. Here the CDR3 reads CASATTDTQYF. The CDR3 nucleotides are TGTGCCAGTGCAACCACAGATACGCAGTATTTT.

The genes are TRBV6-1 and TRBJ1-5; D is uncertain. The germline gives CDR1 MNHNS, CDR2 SASEGT. V lost 4 bases, J lost 5 bases, and 9 bases lay in between. The CDR3 loop spans 13 amino acids. The CDR3: CASSGLGHQPQHF. The CDR3 DNA follows: TGTGCCAGCAGTGGTCTGGGTCATCAGCCCCAGCATTTT.

The V and J genes are TRBV12-5 and TRBJ2-2; 7 positions agree with TRBD1. The germline CDR1 and CDR2 sequences are LGHNT and FRNRAP. The junction had 0 bases not matched to a gene; V was cut back by 1 base and J by 4 bases. The CDR3 runs to 14 residues. CDR3 DNA sequence: TGTGCTAGTGGTTTGGGACAGGGCACCGGGGAGCTGTTTTTT. This translates into CASGLGQGTGELFF.

The DNA of the CDR3 is TGCGCCAGCAGTCCGGACCCAGCAAACTACGAGCAGTACTTC. This gives the protein CASSPDPANYEQYF. This rearrangement joins TRBV5-1 to TRBJ2-7, with D hard to call. Trimming shortened V by 5 bases and J by 3 bases, and 15 bases separated the two germline ends. The germline gives CDR1 SGHRS, CDR2 YFSETQ. CDR3 length equals 14 residues.

The chain is built from TRBV28 and TRBJ2-7, with 9 bases fitting TRBD1. Germline CDR1 reads MDHEN; CDR2 reads SYDVKM. The CDR3 totals 15 residues. V shed 6 bases, J shed 7 bases, and the junction held 13 bases outside the gene matches. The CDR3 DNA reads as TGTGCCAGCAGCCAACAGACAGGGGGAATTTGGGAGCAGTACTTC. It is translated as CASSQQTGGIWEQYF. Looking up the rest from reference TRBV28 and TRBJ2-7 gives the full variable domain: DVKVTQSSRYLVKRTGEKVFLECVQDMDHENMFWYRQDPGLGLRLIYFSYDVKMKEKGDIPEGYSVSREKKERFSLILESASTNQTSMYLCASSQQTGGIWEQYFGPGTRLTVT.

This chain joins TRBV18 and TRBJ2-2; TRBD1 aligns across 9 bases. The CDR3 extends over 16 amino acids. The J segment lost 5 bases and the V segment lost 6 bases, leaving 10 bases of the junction unmatched. Germline V gene lookup returns CDR1 KGHSH and CDR2 LQKENI. The CDR3 DNA reads TGTGCCAGCTCTCAAGTTTCCGGGACAGGGACCGGGGAGCTGTTTTTT. It codes for CASSQVSGTGTGELFF.

The CDR3: CASSSLGRAADTQYF. As DNA, the CDR3 is TGCGCCAGCAGCTCCCTCGGGAGGGCCGCAGATACGCAGTATTTT. This chain uses TRBV5-1 with TRBJ2-3; 8 positions agree with TRBD2. Trimming cost V 3 bases and J 4 bases; bases outside gene matches: 7. This CDR3 contains 15 residues. Germline V gives CDR1 SGHRS, CDR2 YFSETQ.

A remark on this clone: Other DNA sequences in this sample translate to the same CDR3. The chain has TRBV27 and TRBJ2-5; perhaps TRBD2 as D (6 bases). V was cut by 5 bases and J by 5 bases, with 9 bases left in between. The CDR3 totals 12 residues. The germline V gene encodes CDR1 MNHEY and CDR2 SMNVEV (reference sequence). The CDR3 DNA reads as TGTGCCAGCAGTCCTCGGGGGGAGACCCAGTACTTC. Its translation is CASSPRGETQYF.

The chain couples TRBV18 to TRBJ2-7; tentative D call: TRBD2 (5 bases). The ends were cut back, 4 bases at V and 4 bases at J, with 11 bases in the middle. This CDR3 comprises 13 residues. Germline V gene sequence: CDR1 KGHSH, CDR2 LQKENI. The CDR3 DNA reads as TGTGCCAGCTCACGCTCCGAGGGATACGAGCAGTACTTC. The encoded protein is CASSRSEGYEQYF.

The V gene is TRBV12-5, the J gene TRBJ2-1; TRBD1 agrees at 12 bases. Trimming at V came to 0 bases and at J to 9 bases, leaving 6 bases not matched to a gene. CDR3 length equals 16 residues. CDR1 and CDR2 from the germline V gene are LGHNT and FRNRAP. The CDR3 sequence is CASGLVQGQGAGEQFF. The CDR3 DNA sequence: TGTGCTAGTGGTTTGGTACAGGGACAGGGGGCAGGTGAGCAGTTCTTC. Drawing the rest from reference TRBV12-5 and TRBJ2-1, the complete variable domain is DARVTQTPRHKVTEMGQEVTMRCQPILGHNTVFWYRQTMMQGLELLAYFRNRAPLDDSGMPKDRFSAEMPDATLATLKIQPSEPRDSAVYFCASGLVQGQGAGEQFFGPGTRLTVL.

This chain uses TRBV2 with TRBJ2-1; 10 bases match TRBD2. Germline V gene sequence: CDR1 SNHLY, CDR2 FYNNEI. The junction had 2 bases not matched to a gene; V was cut back by 0 bases and J by 3 bases. This CDR3 is 16 amino acids long. The CDR3 DNA reads TGTGCCAGCAGTGAAGCGGGACTAGCGTTCTACAATGAGCAGTTCTTC. Protein: CASSEAGLAFYNEQFF.

This sequence joins TRBV30 and TRBJ1-3; 8 bases are shared with TRBD1. The CDR3 length is 15 residues. V shed 3 bases and J 4 bases; nucleotides not matched to a gene: 8. Germline CDR1 reads GTSNPN; CDR2 reads SVGIG (reference sequence). DNA for the CDR3: TGTGCCTGGAGCGCAGGGGGCGCGGGGGGAAACACCATATATTTT. This codes for CAWSAGGAGGNTIYF. The full variable domain, with the rest looked up from reference TRBV30 and TRBJ1-3, is SQTIHQWPATLVQPVGSPLSLECTVEGTSNPNLYWYRQAAGRGLQLLFYSVGIGQISSEVPQNLSASRPQDRQFILSSKKLLLSDSGFYLCAWSAGGAGGNTIYFGEGSWLTVV.

The chain recombines TRBV9 with TRBJ2-1, with unresolved D. The V and J ends lost 3 bases and 4 bases respectively, with 17 bases between them. Looked up from germline, CDR1 is SGDLS and CDR2 is YYNGEE. The CDR3 totals 16 residues. CDR3 protein: CASSAPHSLEYNEQFF. CDR3 nucleotide sequence: TGTGCCAGCAGCGCGCCACATAGCCTAGAGTACAATGAGCAGTTCTTC.

This chain joins TRBV2 and TRBJ2-7; D gene uncertain. CDR1 SNHLY and CDR2 FYNNEI come from the germline V gene. The CDR3 contains 14 residues. V was clipped by 7 bases and J by 2 bases, with 15 bases between them. The CDR3 DNA follows: TGTGCCAGCATGGGTTTCCTAAACCCCTACGAGCAGTACTTC. Protein: CASMGFLNPYEQYF.

The chain recombines TRBV7-6 with TRBJ2-3, with D tentatively TRBD2 (6 bases). The V and J ends lost 5 bases and 4 bases respectively, with 16 bases between them. Germline V gene sequence: CDR1 SGHVS, CDR2 FNYEAQ. The CDR3 runs to 15 residues. DNA of the CDR3: TGTGCCAGCAGCAGACGGGACTCAGCTGCAGATACGCAGTATTTT. It codes for CASSRRDSAADTQYF.

This clone has only one observation. This chain uses TRBV7-2 with TRBJ2-2; 8 bases are shared with TRBD1. CDR1 and CDR2 from the germline V gene are SGHTA and FQGNSA. This CDR3 region has 17 residues. The ends lost 3 bases at V and 3 bases at J; junction bases unmatched: 9. The CDR3 loop reads CASSFSQDRAYTGELFF. DNA of the CDR3: TGTGCCAGCAGCTTCTCTCAGGACAGGGCTTACACCGGGGAGCTGTTTTTT.

The chain employs TRBV7-9 and TRBJ1-2; no clear D gene. Germline V gives CDR1 SEHNR, CDR2 FQNEAQ (reference sequence). This CDR3 region has 13 residues. The V and J ends lost 3 bases and 3 bases respectively, with 8 bases between them. Written as DNA, the CDR3 is TGTGCCAGCAGCTTTTACAGTGACTATGGCTACACCTTC. Translated: CASSFYSDYGYTF. The variable domain in full, with the rest retrieved from reference TRBV7-9 and TRBJ1-2, is DTGVSQNPRHKITKRGQNVTFRCDPISEHNRLYWYRQTLGQGPEFLTYFQNEAQLEKSRLLSDRFSAERPKGSFSTLEIQRTEQGDSAMYLCASSFYSDYGYTFGSGTRLTVV.

This chain connects TRBV10-3 to TRBJ2-3; D not certain. CDR3 length: 14 residues. The V and J ends lost 7 bases and 4 bases respectively, with 15 bases between them. Germline V gene lookup returns CDR1 ENHRY and CDR2 SYGVKD. CDR3 residues: CAINPRTAADTQYF. CDR3 DNA sequence: TGTGCCATCAACCCAAGGACCGCGGCAGATACGCAGTATTTT.

The V call is TRBV27, the J call TRBJ2-1; D perhaps matches TRBD2 (6 bases). This CDR3 comprises 14 residues. The V gene lost 3 bases and the J gene lost 9 bases, with 15 bases spanning the gap. CDR1 MNHEY and CDR2 SMNVEV come from the germline V gene (reference sequence). The CDR3 nucleotides are TGTGCCAGCAGTTTCCAAGGGAGGTGGGGTGAGCAGTTCTTC. Encoded protein: CASSFQGRWGEQFF.

This chain links TRBV5-6 with TRBJ2-7, with a tentative D call TRBD1 (6 bases). The V gene's germline CDR1 is SGHDT and CDR2 YYEEEE. V gave up 4 bases and J gave up 1 base, with 12 bases separating them. This CDR3 comprises 14 residues. The DNA for the CDR3 is TGTGCCAGCAGCGGGGCAGGACAGTCCTACGAGCAGTACTTC. It codes for CASSGAGQSYEQYF.

The CDR3 loop is CASSLGGANKEYEQYF. CDR3 bases: TGCGCCAGCAGCTTGGGCGGGGCCAATAAGGAATACGAGCAGTACTTC. The chain recombines TRBV5-1 with TRBJ2-7; weak D call: TRBD2 (6 bases). Germline V CDR1 and CDR2: SGHRS, YFSETQ. The CDR3 extends over 16 amino acids. Trimming took 0 bases from V and 4 from J, leaving 17 bases between them.

The V and J genes are TRBV6-1 and TRBJ2-3; 7 bases are a match to TRBD2. The germline CDR1 and CDR2 sequences are MNHNS and SASEGT. This CDR3 comprises 16 residues. V gave up 1 base and J gave up 3 bases; unmatched junction bases: 7. The CDR3 DNA follows: TGTGCCAGCAGTGAAGGGGCGGGGGTTGGGACAGATACGCAGTATTTT. Encoded protein: CASSEGAGVGTDTQYF.

In its sample, this clone was seen once. The rearrangement joins TRBV30 to TRBJ2-5; D ambiguous. This CDR3 is 13 amino acids long. Germline V gives CDR1 GTSNPN, CDR2 SVGIG (reference sequence). V was shortened by 3 bases and J by 2 bases, with 10 bases between the two germline ends. The CDR3 sequence: CAWSDWRQETQYF. The CDR3 bases are TGTGCCTGGAGCGACTGGCGTCAAGAGACCCAGTACTTC.

V usage is TRBV30 and J usage is TRBJ2-5, with 8 nucleotides matching TRBD2. With 4 bases clipped from V and 10 bases from J, the junction kept 5 bases outside the gene matches. CDR1 GTSNPN and CDR2 SVGIG come from the germline V gene (reference sequence). There are 11 residues in the CDR3. CDR3 nucleotides: TGTGCCTGGAACGAGCGGGGGAGCCAGTACTTC. This sequence encodes CAWNERGSQYF.